These 14 T cell receptor beta chains originate from one sample sequenced in a study of blood T cells in healthy people across ages. A second PCR, run for about 6 to 11 cycles, used a sample-barcoded 5' primer plus a J-beta primer mix. Using its own MiXCR run on the 5' RACE reads, TCRdb lists one record per CDR3 protein. The sample lists almost 800,000 distinct CDR3 sequences, more than 45% seen once, with approximately 23% in the top ten. Source material: blood. The receptors were sampled from a man in his thirties or forties in good health.

The chain joins TRBV20-1 to TRBJ1-4; D gene unclear. Germline assignment: CDR1 DFQATT and CDR2 SNEGSKA (reference sequence). The CDR3 has 14 amino acids. Trimming stripped 0 bases from V and 8 bases from J, with 13 bases between. The CDR3 coding sequence is TGCAGTGCTAGAGAGACCCGCGGCGGGGAAAAACTGTTTTTT. As protein: CSARETRGGEKLFF.

This chain uses TRBV7-9 with TRBJ1-2, with D unclear. The CDR3 has 13 amino acids. In germline, CDR1 is SEHNR, CDR2 FQNEAQ (reference sequence). V shed 7 bases and J shed 2 bases, with 11 bases lying between them. This CDR3 reads CASTSTENYGYTF. As DNA, the CDR3 is TGTGCCAGCACCTCTACAGAAAACTATGGCTACACCTTC.

This chain connects TRBV7-9 to TRBJ2-5; 10 bases are shared with TRBD1. The J call is doubtful: the DNA matches TRBJ2-7 better. This CDR3 has 15 amino acids. Germline V gives CDR1 SEHNR, CDR2 FQNEAQ (reference sequence). The CDR3 DNA follows: TGTGCCAGCAGCAGACAGGGGGCCCCCTCCTACGAGCAGTACTTC. As protein: CASSRQGAPSYEQYF.

The chain recombines TRBV7-2 with TRBJ2-2; D is unclear. There are 14 residues in the CDR3. Germline V lookup: CDR1 SGHTA, CDR2 FQGNSA. Trimming stripped 2 bases from V and 1 base from J, with 5 bases between. Here the CDR3 reads CASSLLVNTGELFF. CDR3 nucleotides: TGTGCCAGCAGCTTATTAGTGAACACCGGGGAGCTGTTTTTT.

The gene calls are TRBV6-1 and TRBJ2-1; D remains unclear. V was clipped by 6 bases and J by 7 bases, with 7 bases between them. CDR1 is MNHNS and CDR2 is SASEGT in the germline V gene. This CDR3 contains 11 residues. The CDR3 here is CASRIRNEQFF. The CDR3 DNA reads as TGTGCCAGCAGGATACGGAATGAGCAGTTCTTC.

The CDR3 DNA reads as TGTGCCAGCAGCCACCAGGAATCTGGCTACACCTTC. Its protein product is CASSHQESGYTF. The chain is built from TRBV3-1 and TRBJ1-2, with D unclear. V dropped 3 bases and J dropped 7 bases, with 9 bases sitting between them. The length of the CDR3 is 12 residues. Germline CDR1 reads LGHDT; CDR2 reads YNNKEL (reference sequence).

This clonotype was counted a few times. The chain links TRBV27 to TRBJ1-1; 9 bases align to TRBD1. V dropped 3 bases and J dropped 5; count of bases not matched to a gene: 4. Germline V gives CDR1 MNHEY, CDR2 SMNVEV (reference sequence). This CDR3 is built from 14 residues. The chain's CDR3 is CASSFHRGRTEAFF. The CDR3 DNA reads TGTGCCAGCAGTTTCCACAGGGGGCGGACTGAAGCTTTCTTT.

This clonotype appeared a few times. This sequence joins TRBV7-2 and TRBJ2-5; D not resolved. From germline, CDR1 is SGHTA and CDR2 FQGNSA. The V end was cut by 5 bases, the J end by 7 bases, with 8 bases between. The CDR3 spans 11 residues. The CDR3 sequence: CASSPRATQYF. For the CDR3, the DNA is TGTGCCAGCAGCCCCCGTGCGACCCAGTACTTC.

The rearrangement uses TRBV25-1 and TRBJ1-1, with unresolved D. Germline V gene data show CDR1 as MGHDK and CDR2 as SYGVNS. The CDR3 loop spans 12 amino acids. V was pared by 2 bases and J by 4 bases, with 5 bases between. CDR3 nucleotides: TGTGCCAGCAGTGAAACGAGCACTGAAGCTTTCTTT. It yields the protein CASSETSTEAFF.

The CDR3 reads CASSDPYRRDFKPQHF. DNA of the CDR3: TGTGCCAGCAGTGATCCCTACAGGAGAGATTTCAAGCCCCAGCATTTT. The chain has TRBV2 and TRBJ1-5; possible D gene TRBD1, 5 bases. V lost 3 bases, J lost 8 bases, and 20 bases lay in between. The CDR3 has 16 residues. The germline V gene has CDR1 SNHLY and CDR2 FYNNEI.

Comments on this clonotype: A junction boundary mismatches the germline segment, possibly from a read error. The chain carries TRBV3-1 and TRBJ1-6; D unresolved. This CDR3 contains 15 residues. CDR1 is LGHDT and CDR2 is YNNKEL in the germline V gene (reference sequence). CDR3 loop: CASSQGSSGGSPLHF. In DNA form, the CDR3 reads TGTGCCAGCAGTCAAGGAAGCTCGGGAGGTTCACCCCTCCACTTT.

The genes are TRBV20-1 and TRBJ2-5, with D uncertain. This CDR3 contains 12 residues. Germline CDR1 is DFQATT and CDR2 is SNEGSKA (reference sequence). V lost 2 bases and J lost 2, with 6 bases in between. DNA for the CDR3: TGCAGTGCTAGATTCTTACAAGAGACCCAGTACTTC. As protein: CSARFLQETQYF.

The chain recombines TRBV20-1 with TRBJ2-1; TRBD1 matches 10 bases. Germline V lookup: CDR1 DFQATT, CDR2 SNEGSKA (reference sequence). The V and J ends lost 5 bases and 2 bases, in that order; junction bases with no gene match: 6. The CDR3 is 15 amino acids. The CDR3 DNA sequence: TGCAGTGCTGATCCGGGACAGGGGCCCTACAATGAGCAGTTCTTC. Encoded protein: CSADPGQGPYNEQFF.

This clonotype was seen once. Just one base apart from a much larger clone, this may be a read error. The chain combines TRBV4-2 with TRBJ2-1; possible D gene TRBD2, 7 bases. Per the germline V gene, CDR1 is LGHNA and CDR2 is YNFKEQ. CDR3 length: 16 residues. The V gene lost 0 bases and the J gene lost 6 bases, with 15 bases spanning the gap. The CDR3 region is CASSQDVAGALNEQFF. The CDR3 nucleotides are TGTGCCAGCAGCCAAGATGTGGCGGGGGCCCTCAATGAGCAGTTCTTC.